These 24 T cell receptor beta chains were all obtained from the same sample, sequenced in a study of glioma-infiltrating T cells after dendritic cell vaccination. Only in-frame clones appear in the TCRdb table, and some are missing; sequencing was by immunoSEQ multiplex PCR. The table lists around 37,000 clones, approximately 84% of them singletons, with under 10% in the top ten. The sample in question was blood, obtained before dendritic cell vaccination. The receptors shown here come from a human donor with glioblastoma.

V gene TRBV30 combines with J gene TRBJ1-2; the match to TRBD1 covers 7 bases. This CDR3 has 12 residues. Germline assignment: CDR1 GTSNPN and CDR2 SVGIG (reference sequence). The trim removed 5 bases at V and 8 bases at J, leaving 8 bases unmatched. The CDR3 DNA follows: TGTGCCTGGGACAGGGAGGTCTGGGGCTACACCTTC. Translation: CAWDREVWGYTF.

The chain is built from TRBV19 and TRBJ2-7; 11 bases line up with TRBD2. CDR1 is LNHDA, CDR2 SQIVND, per germline (reference sequence). The junction had 20 bases not matched to a gene; V was cut back by 3 bases and J by 7 bases. There are 19 residues in the CDR3. The chain's CDR3 is CASSIDWASGGIVGLEQYF. The DNA of the CDR3 is TGTGCCAGTAGTATTGATTGGGCTAGCGGGGGGATCGTCGGTCTGGAGCAGTACTTC.

This chain connects TRBV5-4 to TRBJ1-2; D is perhaps TRBD1 (5 bases). CDR3 size: 13 residues. In germline, CDR1 is SGHNT, CDR2 YYREEE (reference sequence). The V end was cut by 6 bases, the J end by 5 bases, with 14 bases between. The CDR3 here is CASNRGGSYGYTF. In DNA form, the CDR3 reads TGTGCCAGCAACCGCGGGGGGAGTTATGGCTACACCTTC.

Written as DNA, the CDR3 is TGTGCCAGCAGCCAGAAAGAGCGGGGCCTGTACACAGATACGCAGTATTTT. This gives the protein CASSQKERGLYTDTQYF. The rearrangement uses TRBV4-2 and TRBJ2-3; 7 nucleotides match TRBD2. The V gene end was trimmed by 3 bases and the J gene end by 2 bases; junction bases not matched to a gene: 11. The CDR3 length is 17 residues. Germline V gene sequence: CDR1 LGHNA, CDR2 YNFKEQ.

This chain connects TRBV11-2 to TRBJ1-4, with D uncertain. CDR1 SGHAT and CDR2 FQNNGV come from the germline V gene. The V and J ends lost 1 base and 8 bases respectively, with 17 bases between them. This CDR3 comprises 16 residues. The CDR3 region is CASSLAVRSSGEKLFF. DNA for the CDR3: TGTGCCAGCAGCTTAGCGGTTAGGTCCTCGGGGGAAAAACTGTTTTTT. The whole variable domain, remainder taken from reference TRBV11-2 and TRBJ1-4, is EAGVAQSPRYKIIEKRQSVAFWCNPISGHATLYWYQQILGQGPKLLIQFQNNGVVDDSQLPKDRFSAERLKGVDSTLKIQPAKLEDSAVYLCASSLAVRSSGEKLFFGSGTQLSVL.

The chain combines TRBV9 with TRBJ2-1; D is possibly TRBD1 (6 bases). The CDR3 is made up of 14 amino acids. Germline CDR1 SGDLS, CDR2 YYNGEE. Trimming left V 4 bases short and J 6 bases short, with 14 bases between. Here the CDR3 reads CASSPGVFSNEQFF. The CDR3 nucleotides read TGTGCCAGCAGCCCAGGGGTATTTTCCAATGAGCAGTTCTTC.

This sequence joins TRBV10-2 and TRBJ2-3; no definite D call. With 0 bases removed from V and 6 bases from J, the gap between germline ends came to 10 bases. The V gene's germline CDR1 is WSHSY and CDR2 SAAADI. This CDR3 comprises 14 residues. DNA for the CDR3: TGCGCCAGCAGTGAGTCGAGTCCATGGGATACGCAGTATTTT. Amino acids: CASSESSPWDTQYF.

J is TRBJ2-7 and V is TRBV27; maybe TRBD2 (6 bases). CDR3 length: 17 amino acids. The ends were cut back, 5 bases at V and 6 bases at J, with 26 bases in the middle. The germline V gene has CDR1 MNHEY and CDR2 SMNVEV (reference sequence). The CDR3 spells CASSSQSPTGELGEQYF. CDR3 sequence (DNA): TGTGCCAGCAGTAGCCAATCCCCCACGGGGGAATTAGGCGAGCAGTACTTC.

This chain uses TRBV9 with TRBJ1-1, with D possibly being TRBD1 (6 bases). The CDR3 consists of 14 residues. V shed 0 bases and J shed 1 base, with 7 bases lying between them. The germline V gene has CDR1 SGDLS and CDR2 YYNGEE. The CDR3 nucleotides read TGTGCCAGCAGCGTAGAGGACAGGAACACTGAAGCTTTCTTT. Its translation is CASSVEDRNTEAFF.

This chain links TRBV6-5 with TRBJ1-2; 7 bases agree with TRBD1. Germline lookup yields CDR1 MNHEY and CDR2 SVGAGI. The CDR3 consists of 15 residues. J lost 1 base, V lost 4 bases, and 6 bases had no gene match. This chain's CDR3 is CASSSYGTVNYGYTF. The CDR3 DNA reads as TGTGCCAGCAGTTCGTACGGGACAGTTAACTATGGCTACACCTTC.

This clone was observed once. V gene TRBV13 combines with J gene TRBJ2-5, with a tentative D call TRBD2 (6 bases). Trimming shortened V by 6 bases and J by 2 bases, and 10 bases separated the two germline ends. The CDR3 totals 13 residues. CDR1 is PRHDT, CDR2 FYEKMQ, per germline (reference sequence). CDR3: CASREGTQETQYF. The CDR3 DNA sequence: TGTGCCAGCAGAGAGGGGACTCAAGAGACCCAGTACTTC.

V gene TRBV9 combines with J gene TRBJ1-4; D gene ambiguous. The V gene lost 4 bases and the J gene lost 8 bases, with 15 bases spanning the gap. The CDR3 has 14 amino acids. Germline V CDR1 and CDR2: SGDLS, YYNGEE. CDR3 sequence (DNA): TGTGCCAGCAGCTCCCCCCCGGAGGAGGAAAAACTGTTTTTT. Its translation: CASSSPPEEEKLFF.

This chain connects TRBV5-4 to TRBJ2-1; TRBD1 matches 7 bases. CDR1 and CDR2 (germline): SGHNT, YYREEE (reference sequence). The junction had 4 bases not matched to a gene; V was cut back by 4 bases and J by 9 bases. The CDR3 runs 12 residues. The CDR3 DNA follows: TGTGCCAGCAGCGCCGGGACAGTTGAGCAGTTCTTC. The encoded protein is CASSAGTVEQFF.

The V and J genes are TRBV4-2 and TRBJ2-1; TRBD1 aligns across 7 bases. In germline, CDR1 is LGHNA, CDR2 YNFKEQ. This CDR3 contains 16 residues. After removal of 0 bases from V and 2 bases from J, the junction contained 4 bases not matched to a gene. CDR3 region: CASSQDWTGTYNEQFF. CDR3 DNA sequence: TGTGCCAGCAGCCAAGATTGGACAGGAACCTACAATGAGCAGTTCTTC.

This clone has just one count. The V call is TRBV5-4, the J call TRBJ2-6; D gene ambiguous. Germline V gives CDR1 SGHNT, CDR2 YYREEE (reference sequence). The length of the CDR3 is 15 residues. V lost 0 bases to trimming and J lost 2 bases, with 6 bases between them. The DNA for the CDR3 is TGTGCCAGCAGCTTGGTATCAGCTGGGGCCAACGTCCTGACTTTC. It translates to CASSLVSAGANVLTF.

V is TRBV7-2 and J is TRBJ2-5; 10 positions agree with TRBD1. The J call may be incorrect, as the DNA end agrees better with TRBJ2-7. Germline assignment: CDR1 SGHTA and CDR2 FQGNSA. CDR3 size: 15 residues. CDR3 loop: CASSLAGTGAYEQYF. CDR3 DNA sequence: TGTGCCAGCAGCTTGGCCGGGACAGGGGCCTACGAGCAGTACTTC.

This clone was seen only once. CDR3 DNA: TGTGCCAGCAGCGTAGGACCTGACAGAGACTACGAGCAGTACTTC. Its protein is CASSVGPDRDYEQYF. V usage is TRBV9 and J usage is TRBJ2-7; a weak D match, TRBD1 (5 bases). The germline CDR1 and CDR2 sequences are SGDLS and YYNGEE. The CDR3 has 15 residues. V was trimmed by 0 bases and J by 3 bases, leaving 13 bases between them. Using reference TRBV9 and TRBJ2-7 for the parts outside the CDR3, the full variable domain is DSGVTQTPKHLITATGQRVTLRCSPRSGDLSVYWYQQSLDQGLQFLIQYYNGEERAKGNILERFSAQQFPDLHSELNLSSLELGDSALYFCASSVGPDRDYEQYFGPGTRLTVT.

The chain combines TRBV6-5 with TRBJ2-5; TRBD2 matches at 8 bases. The CDR3 sequence is 15 residues long. V gave up 0 bases and J gave up 3 bases; unmatched junction bases: 3. CDR1 and CDR2 from the germline V gene are MNHEY and SVGAGI. The CDR3 DNA follows: TGTGCCAGCAGTTACTCGGGTAGCGGGGAAGAGACCCAGTACTTC. Translated, it gives CASSYSGSGEETQYF.

This sequence joins TRBV6-5 and TRBJ2-3; D is possibly TRBD2 (7 bases). Between the trimmed V and J ends, which lost 5 bases and 1 base, there was a span of 13 bases. This CDR3 has 15 amino acids. Germline CDR1 reads MNHEY; CDR2 reads SVGAGI. In DNA form, the CDR3 reads TGTGCCAGCAGTAGGCCGGGGGGCGGCACAGATACGCAGTATTTT. Amino acids: CASSRPGGGTDTQYF.

This CDR3 reads CASSPVLNYGYTF. The CDR3 bases are TGCGCCAGCAGCCCAGTTCTTAACTATGGCTACACCTTC. The chain uses TRBV4-3 and TRBJ1-2; D not certain. Germline assignment: CDR1 LGHNA and CDR2 YSLEER. This CDR3 has 13 residues. V shed 4 bases and J shed 1 base, with 7 bases lying between them.

This clone was recorded a few times. The chain carries TRBV5-1 and TRBJ1-5; no firm D call. V was cut by 0 bases and J by 11 bases, with 12 bases left in between. The CDR3 runs 13 residues. CDR1 and CDR2 (germline): SGHRS, YFSETQ. CDR3 sequence (DNA): TGCGCCAGCAGCTTGGGTGAGGGCCGATCCCAGCATTTT. This gives the protein CASSLGEGRSQHF.

This chain uses TRBV21-1 with TRBJ2-7; the DNA was not used to check the table's D call, TRBD1. TRBV21-1 represents a pseudogene. The CDR3 runs to 14 residues. CDR3 sequence (DNA): TGTGCCAGCAGCAAATCGTACAGGGTCCACGAGCAGTACTTC. Translation gives CASSKSYRVHEQYF.

This clone was seen a few times. V gene TRBV14 combines with J gene TRBJ2-1; TRBD1 matches at 11 bases. The length of the CDR3 is 15 residues. V dropped 4 bases and J dropped 13; count of bases not matched to a gene: 12. CDR1 SGHDN and CDR2 FVKESK come from the germline V gene. Here the CDR3 DNA reads TGTGCCAGCAGCCTGATCGGACAGGGGGCGATCCTTCAGTTCTTC. It is translated as CASSLIGQGAILQFF.

The rearrangement uses TRBV7-3 and TRBJ1-1, with D uncertain. The CDR3 loop spans 13 amino acids. In germline, CDR1 is SGHTA, CDR2 FQGTGA. V gave up 2 bases and J gave up 5 bases, with 9 bases separating them. The CDR3 region has the DNA TGTGCCAGCAGCTTATCCGGAGAGACTGAAGCTTTCTTT. It specifies CASSLSGETEAFF. Full variable domain (remainder filled in from reference TRBV7-3 and TRBJ1-1): GAGVSQTPSNKVTEKGKYVELRCDPISGHTALYWYRQSLGQGPEFLIYFQGTGAADDSGLPNDRFFAVRPEGSVSTLKIQRTERGDSAVYLCASSLSGETEAFFGQGTRLTVV.